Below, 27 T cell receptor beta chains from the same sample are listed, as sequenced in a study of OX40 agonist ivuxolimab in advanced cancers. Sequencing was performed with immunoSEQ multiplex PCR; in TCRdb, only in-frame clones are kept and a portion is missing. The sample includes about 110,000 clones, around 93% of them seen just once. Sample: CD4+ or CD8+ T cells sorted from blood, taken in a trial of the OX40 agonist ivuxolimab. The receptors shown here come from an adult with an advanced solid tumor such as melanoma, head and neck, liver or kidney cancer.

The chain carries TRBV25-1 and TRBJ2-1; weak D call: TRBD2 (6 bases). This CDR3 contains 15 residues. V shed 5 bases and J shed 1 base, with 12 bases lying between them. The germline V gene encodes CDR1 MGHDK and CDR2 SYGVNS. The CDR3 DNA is TGTGCCAGCAGTCGGACGGGGACTTCCTACAATGAGCAGTTCTTC. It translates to CASSRTGTSYNEQFF.

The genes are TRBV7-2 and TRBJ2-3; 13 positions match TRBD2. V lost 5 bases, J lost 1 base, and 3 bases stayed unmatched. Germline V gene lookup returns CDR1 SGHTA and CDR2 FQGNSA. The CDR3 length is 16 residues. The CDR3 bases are TGTGCCAGCAGCACCGGACTAGCGGGGGGCACAGATACGCAGTATTTT. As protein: CASSTGLAGGTDTQYF.

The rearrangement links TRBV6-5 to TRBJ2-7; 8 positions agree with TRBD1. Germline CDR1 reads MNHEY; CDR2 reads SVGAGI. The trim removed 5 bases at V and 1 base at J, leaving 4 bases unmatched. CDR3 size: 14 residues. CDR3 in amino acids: CASSHGTGSYEQYF. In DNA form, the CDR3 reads TGTGCCAGCAGTCACGGGACAGGATCCTACGAGCAGTACTTC.

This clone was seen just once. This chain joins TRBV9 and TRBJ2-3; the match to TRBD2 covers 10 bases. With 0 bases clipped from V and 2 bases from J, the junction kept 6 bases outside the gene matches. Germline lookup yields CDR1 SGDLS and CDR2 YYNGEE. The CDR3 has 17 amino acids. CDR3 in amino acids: CASSVDPAGGPTDTQYF. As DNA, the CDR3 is TGTGCCAGCAGCGTAGATCCAGCGGGGGGGCCCACAGATACGCAGTATTTT.

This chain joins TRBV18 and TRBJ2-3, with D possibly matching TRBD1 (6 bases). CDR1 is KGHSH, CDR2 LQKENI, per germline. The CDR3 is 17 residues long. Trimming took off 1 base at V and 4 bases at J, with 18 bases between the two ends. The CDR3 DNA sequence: TGTGCCAGCTCACCACTAGCGAATACAGGGCGCGCAGATACGCAGTATTTT. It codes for CASSPLANTGRADTQYF.

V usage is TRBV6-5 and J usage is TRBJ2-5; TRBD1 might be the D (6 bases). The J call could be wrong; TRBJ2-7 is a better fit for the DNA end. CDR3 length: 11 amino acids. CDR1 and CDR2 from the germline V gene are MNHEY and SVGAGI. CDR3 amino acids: CASTGAYEQYF. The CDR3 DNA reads TGTGCCAGCACAGGGGCCTACGAGCAGTACTTC.

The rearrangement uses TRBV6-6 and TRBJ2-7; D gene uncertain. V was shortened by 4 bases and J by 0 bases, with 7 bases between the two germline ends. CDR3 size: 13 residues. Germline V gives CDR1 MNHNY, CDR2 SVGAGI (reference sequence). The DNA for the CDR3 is TGTGCCAGCAGTTTGGCCTACTCCTACGAGCAGTACTTC. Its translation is CASSLAYSYEQYF.

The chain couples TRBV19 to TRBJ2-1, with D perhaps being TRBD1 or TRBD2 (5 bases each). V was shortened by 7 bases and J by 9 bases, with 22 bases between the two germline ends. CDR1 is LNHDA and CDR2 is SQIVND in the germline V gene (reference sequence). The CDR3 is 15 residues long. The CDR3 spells CASNYGTLLRGEQFF. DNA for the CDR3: TGTGCCAGTAATTACGGGACCCTCCTGAGGGGTGAGCAGTTCTTC.

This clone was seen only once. The CDR3 sequence: CASSIEGQGTGELFF. The CDR3 nucleotides read TGTGCCAGTAGTATAGAGGGACAGGGCACCGGGGAGCTGTTTTTT. The chain carries TRBV19 and TRBJ2-2; 9 bases line up with TRBD1. The CDR3 covers 15 residues. Germline lookup yields CDR1 LNHDA and CDR2 SQIVND (reference sequence). V was pared by 0 bases and J by 4 bases, with 0 bases of the junction left unmatched.

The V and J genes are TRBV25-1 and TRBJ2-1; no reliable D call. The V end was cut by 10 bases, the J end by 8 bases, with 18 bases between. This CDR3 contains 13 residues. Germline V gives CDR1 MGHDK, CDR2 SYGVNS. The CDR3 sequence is CATQSRVVDEQFF. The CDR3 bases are TGTGCCACCCAATCACGGGTAGTAGATGAGCAGTTCTTC.

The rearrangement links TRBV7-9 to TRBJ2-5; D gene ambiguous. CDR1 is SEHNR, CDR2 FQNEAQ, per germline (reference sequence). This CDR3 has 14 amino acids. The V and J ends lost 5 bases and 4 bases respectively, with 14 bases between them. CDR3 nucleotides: TGTGCCAGCAGCGACCGGGCCTTGGCAGAGACCCAGTACTTC. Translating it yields CASSDRALAETQYF.

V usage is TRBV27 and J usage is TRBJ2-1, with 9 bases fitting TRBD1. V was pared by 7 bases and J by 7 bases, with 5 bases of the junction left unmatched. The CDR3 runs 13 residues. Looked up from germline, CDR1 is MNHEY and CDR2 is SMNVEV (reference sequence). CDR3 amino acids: CASKRTGVNEQFF. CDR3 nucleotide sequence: TGTGCCAGCAAGAGGACAGGGGTGAATGAGCAGTTCTTC.

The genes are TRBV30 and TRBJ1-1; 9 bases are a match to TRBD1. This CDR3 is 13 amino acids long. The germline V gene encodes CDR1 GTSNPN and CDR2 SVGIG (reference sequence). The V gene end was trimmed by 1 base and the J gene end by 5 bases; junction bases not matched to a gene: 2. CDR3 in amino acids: CAWSGTGETEAFF. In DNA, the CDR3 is TGTGCCTGGAGTGGGACAGGGGAGACTGAAGCTTTCTTT.

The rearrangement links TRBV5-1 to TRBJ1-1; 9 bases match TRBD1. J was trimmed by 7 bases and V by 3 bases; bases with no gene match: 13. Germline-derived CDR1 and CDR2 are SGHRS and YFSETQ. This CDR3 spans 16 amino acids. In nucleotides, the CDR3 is TGCGCCAGCAGCTCTGAACCGGGACAGGGAATTCGTGAAGCTTTCTTT. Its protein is CASSSEPGQGIREAFF. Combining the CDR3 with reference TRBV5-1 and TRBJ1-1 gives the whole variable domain KAGVTQTPRYLIKTRGQQVTLSCSPISGHRSVSWYQQTPGQGLQFLFEYFSETQRNKGNFPGRFSGRQFSNSRSEMNVSTLELGDSALYLCASSSEPGQGIREAFFGQGTRLTVV.

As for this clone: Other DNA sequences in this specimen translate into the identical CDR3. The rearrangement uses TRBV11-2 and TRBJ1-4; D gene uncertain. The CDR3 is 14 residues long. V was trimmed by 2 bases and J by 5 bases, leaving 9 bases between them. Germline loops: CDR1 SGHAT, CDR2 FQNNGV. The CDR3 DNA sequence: TGTGCCAGCAGCTTAACGGGCACAAATGAAAAACTGTTTTTT. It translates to CASSLTGTNEKLFF.

The CDR3 nucleotides read TGTGCCAGCAGCTTGGATATGTTCTCCTACGAGCAGTACTTC. Its protein product is CASSLDMFSYEQYF. The V gene is TRBV7-2, the J gene TRBJ2-7; D is uncertain. The CDR3 is made up of 14 amino acids. Looked up from germline, CDR1 is SGHTA and CDR2 is FQGNSA. V dropped 3 bases and J dropped 0 bases, with 9 bases sitting between them.

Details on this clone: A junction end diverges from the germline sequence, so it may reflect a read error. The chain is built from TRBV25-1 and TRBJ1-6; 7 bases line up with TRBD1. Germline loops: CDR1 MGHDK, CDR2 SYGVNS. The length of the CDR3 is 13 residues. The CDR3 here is CASGDRVGSPLHF. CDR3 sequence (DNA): TGTGCCAGCGGTGACAGGGTTGGGTCACCCCTCCACTTT. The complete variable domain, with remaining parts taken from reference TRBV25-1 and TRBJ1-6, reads EADIYQTPRYLVIGTGKKITLECSQTMGHDKMYWYQQDPGMELHLIHYSYGVNSTEKGDLSSESTVSRIRTEHFPLTLESARPSHTSQYLCASGDRVGSPLHFGNGTRLTVT.

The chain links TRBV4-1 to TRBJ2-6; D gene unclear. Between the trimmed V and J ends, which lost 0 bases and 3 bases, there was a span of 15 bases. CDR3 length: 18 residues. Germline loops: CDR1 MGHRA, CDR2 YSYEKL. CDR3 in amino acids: CASSQDVKLVGGANVLTF. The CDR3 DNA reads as TGCGCCAGCAGCCAAGACGTAAAACTGGTTGGTGGGGCCAACGTCCTGACTTTC.

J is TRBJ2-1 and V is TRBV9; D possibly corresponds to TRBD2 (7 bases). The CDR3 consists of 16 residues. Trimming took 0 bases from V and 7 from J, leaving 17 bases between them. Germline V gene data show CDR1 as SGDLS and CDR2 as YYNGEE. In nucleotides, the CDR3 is TGTGCCAGCAGCGTAGTGGCGGGGGCCTACTTGAATGAGCAGTTCTTC. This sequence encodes CASSVVAGAYLNEQFF.

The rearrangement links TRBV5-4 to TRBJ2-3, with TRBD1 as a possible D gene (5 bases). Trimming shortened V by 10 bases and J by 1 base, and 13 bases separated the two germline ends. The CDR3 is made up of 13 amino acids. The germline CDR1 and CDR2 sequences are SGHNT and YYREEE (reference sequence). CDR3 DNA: TGTGCCGCAGGGCCCCCACGCACAGATACGCAGTATTTT. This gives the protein CAAGPPRTDTQYF.

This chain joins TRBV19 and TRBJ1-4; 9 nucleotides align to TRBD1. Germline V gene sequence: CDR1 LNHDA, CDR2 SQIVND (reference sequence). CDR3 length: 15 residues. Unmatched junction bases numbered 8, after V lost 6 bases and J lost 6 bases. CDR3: CASSPRQGVDEKLFF. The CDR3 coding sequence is TGTGCCAGTAGCCCCCGACAGGGGGTGGATGAAAAACTGTTTTTT.

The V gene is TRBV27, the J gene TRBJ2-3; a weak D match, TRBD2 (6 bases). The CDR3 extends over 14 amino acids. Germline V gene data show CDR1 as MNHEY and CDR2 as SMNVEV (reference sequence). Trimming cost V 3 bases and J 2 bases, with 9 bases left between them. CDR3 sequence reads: CASSFSGDTDTQYF. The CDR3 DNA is TGTGCCAGCAGTTTTAGCGGTGACACAGATACGCAGTATTTT.

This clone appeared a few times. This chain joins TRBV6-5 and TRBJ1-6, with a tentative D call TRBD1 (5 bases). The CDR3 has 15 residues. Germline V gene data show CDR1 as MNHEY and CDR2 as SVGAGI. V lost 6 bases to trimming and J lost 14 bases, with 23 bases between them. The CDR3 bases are TGTGCCAGCAGGCTCGGGGGGGACGGGCTAGGTGCCCTCCACTTT. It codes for CASRLGGDGLGALHF.

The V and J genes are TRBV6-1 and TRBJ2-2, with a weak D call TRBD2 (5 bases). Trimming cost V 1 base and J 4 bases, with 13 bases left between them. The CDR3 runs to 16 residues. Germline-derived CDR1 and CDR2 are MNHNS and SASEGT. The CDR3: CASSEVRRVGTGELFF. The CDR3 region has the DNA TGTGCCAGCAGTGAAGTTCGGCGGGTCGGCACCGGGGAGCTGTTTTTT.

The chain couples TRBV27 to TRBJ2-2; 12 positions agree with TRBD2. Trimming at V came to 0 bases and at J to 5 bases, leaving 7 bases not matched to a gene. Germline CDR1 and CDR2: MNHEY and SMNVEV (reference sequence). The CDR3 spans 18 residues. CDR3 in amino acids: CASSLSPSGRAVTGELFF. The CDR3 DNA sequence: TGTGCCAGCAGTTTATCTCCTAGCGGGAGGGCCGTAACCGGGGAGCTGTTTTTT.

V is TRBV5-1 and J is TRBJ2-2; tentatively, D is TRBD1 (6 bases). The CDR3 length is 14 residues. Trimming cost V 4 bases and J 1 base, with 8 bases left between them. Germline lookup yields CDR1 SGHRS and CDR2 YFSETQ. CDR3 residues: CASSTQGNTGELFF. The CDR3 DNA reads TGCGCCAGCAGCACACAGGGGAACACCGGGGAGCTGTTTTTT.

The CDR3 sequence is CASSEGRTETTNEKLFF. The CDR3 DNA follows: TGCGCCAGCAGTGAAGGGAGGACGGAAACAACTAATGAAAAACTGTTTTTT. J is TRBJ1-4 and V is TRBV10-2, with D unresolved. In germline, CDR1 is WSHSY, CDR2 SAAADI. The CDR3 contains 17 residues. Trimming left V 3 bases short and J 0 bases short, with 14 bases between.